The sample holds one count of the clone carrying this TCR beta chain. Its antigen is unidentified. Repertoires were generated with immunoSEQ multiplex PCR, while TCRdb's copy carries only in-frame clones and drops some. This sample yields about 56,000 clones, of which over 85% are seen a single time; approximately 6.3% belongs to the top ten. The data were obtained in a study of cytomegalovirus exposure and HLA in healthy donors. The V and J ends lost 0 bases and 9 bases respectively, with 13 bases between them. The CDR3 runs 15 residues. From germline, CDR1 is SGHNT and CDR2 YYREEE (reference sequence). Study conclusions and caveats: Using the classifier, cytomegalovirus status was reportedly diagnosed with high specificity and sensitivity.

The donors were members of the validation cohort, which comprised about 120 subjects and was separate from the first cohort of fewer than 700 subjects. The V and J genes are TRBV5-4 and TRBJ1-6, with D perhaps matching TRBD1 (5 bases). The TCR sequence derives from a young woman in good health and CMV-seronegative. The sequenced material came from PBMCs. This CDR3 is CASSLDGGSGSPLHF. The CDR3 nucleotides read TGTGCCAGCAGCTTGGACGGGGGGTCGGGTTCACCCCTCCACTTT.